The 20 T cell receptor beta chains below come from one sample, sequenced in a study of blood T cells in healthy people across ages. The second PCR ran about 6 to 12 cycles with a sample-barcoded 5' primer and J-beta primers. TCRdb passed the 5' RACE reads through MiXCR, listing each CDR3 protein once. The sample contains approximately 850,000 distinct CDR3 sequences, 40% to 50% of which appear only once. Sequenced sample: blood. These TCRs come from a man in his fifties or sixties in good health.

The CDR3 nucleotides read TGCAGTGCTGTAGGGGGAGGGGAGACCCAGTACTTC. Translated: CSAVGGGETQYF. The chain is built from TRBV20-1 and TRBJ2-5; D is perhaps TRBD2 (7 bases). Germline V gene sequence: CDR1 DFQATT, CDR2 SNEGSKA (reference sequence). The CDR3 sequence is 12 residues long. Trimming stripped 5 bases from V and 5 bases from J, with 12 bases between.

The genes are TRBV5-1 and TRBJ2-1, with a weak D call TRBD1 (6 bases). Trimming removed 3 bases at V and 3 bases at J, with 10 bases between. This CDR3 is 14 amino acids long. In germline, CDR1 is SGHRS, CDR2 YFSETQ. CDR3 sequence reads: CASSSGANYNEQFF. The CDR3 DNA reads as TGCGCCAGCAGCTCAGGGGCCAACTACAATGAGCAGTTCTTC.

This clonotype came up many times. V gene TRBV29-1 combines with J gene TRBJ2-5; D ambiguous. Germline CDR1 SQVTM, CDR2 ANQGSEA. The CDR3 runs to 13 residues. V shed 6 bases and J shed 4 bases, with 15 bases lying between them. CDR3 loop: CSVSEKGGETQYF. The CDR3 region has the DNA TGCAGCGTCTCTGAGAAGGGTGGAGAGACCCAGTACTTC.

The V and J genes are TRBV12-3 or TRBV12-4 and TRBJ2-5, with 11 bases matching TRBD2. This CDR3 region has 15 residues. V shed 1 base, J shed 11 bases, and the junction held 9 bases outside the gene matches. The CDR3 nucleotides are TGTGCCAGCAGTTTAGTTACTAGCGGGGGACTAGAGCAGTACTTC. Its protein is CASSLVTSGGLEQYF.

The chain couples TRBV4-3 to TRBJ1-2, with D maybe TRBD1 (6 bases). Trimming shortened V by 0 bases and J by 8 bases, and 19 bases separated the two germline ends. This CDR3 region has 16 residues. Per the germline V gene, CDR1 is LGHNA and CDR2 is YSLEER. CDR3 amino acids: CASSQDRWGPPWGYTF. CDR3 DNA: TGCGCCAGCAGCCAAGATCGTTGGGGGCCTCCATGGGGCTACACCTTC.

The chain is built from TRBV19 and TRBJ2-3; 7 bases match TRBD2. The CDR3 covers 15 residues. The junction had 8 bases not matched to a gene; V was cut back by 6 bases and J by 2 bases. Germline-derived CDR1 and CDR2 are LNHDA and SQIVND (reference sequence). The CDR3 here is CASSTPGLPTDTQYF. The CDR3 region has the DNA TGTGCCAGTAGCACTCCGGGACTACCCACAGATACGCAGTATTTT.

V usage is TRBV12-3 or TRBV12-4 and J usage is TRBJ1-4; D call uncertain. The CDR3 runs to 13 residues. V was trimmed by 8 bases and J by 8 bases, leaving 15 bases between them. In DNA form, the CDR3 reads TGTGCCAGCGCAGTGGGCCCCCAAGAAAAACTGTTTTTT. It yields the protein CASAVGPQEKLFF.

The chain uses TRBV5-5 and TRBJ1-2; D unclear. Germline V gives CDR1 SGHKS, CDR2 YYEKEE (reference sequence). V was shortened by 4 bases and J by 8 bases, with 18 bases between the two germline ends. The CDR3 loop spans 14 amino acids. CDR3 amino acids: CASSPPPVAKGYTF. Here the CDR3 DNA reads TGTGCCAGCAGCCCGCCCCCGGTAGCGAAAGGCTACACCTTC.

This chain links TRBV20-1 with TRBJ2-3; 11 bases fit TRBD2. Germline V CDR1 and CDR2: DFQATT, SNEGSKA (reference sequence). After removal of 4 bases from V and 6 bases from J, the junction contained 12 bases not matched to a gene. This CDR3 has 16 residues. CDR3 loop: CSANSLTSGSLDTQYF. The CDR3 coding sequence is TGCAGTGCTAACTCACTTACTAGCGGGAGTTTGGATACGCAGTATTTT.

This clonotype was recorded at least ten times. The CDR3: CSARDVGFYEQYF. CDR3 bases: TGCAGTGCTAGAGACGTAGGGTTCTACGAGCAGTACTTC. The chain is built from TRBV20-1 and TRBJ2-7, with D uncertain. This CDR3 region has 13 residues. CDR1 DFQATT and CDR2 SNEGSKA come from the germline V gene (reference sequence). With 0 bases removed from V and 3 bases from J, the gap between germline ends came to 9 bases.

This chain's CDR3 is CASSKAPGQGTYEQYF. For the CDR3, the DNA is TGTGCCAGCAGCAAAGCGCCGGGACAGGGGACCTACGAGCAGTACTTC. The chain carries TRBV21-1 and TRBJ2-7; TRBD1, the D gene given by the table, was not confirmed from the DNA. TRBV21-1 is termed a pseudogene. This CDR3 has 16 amino acids.

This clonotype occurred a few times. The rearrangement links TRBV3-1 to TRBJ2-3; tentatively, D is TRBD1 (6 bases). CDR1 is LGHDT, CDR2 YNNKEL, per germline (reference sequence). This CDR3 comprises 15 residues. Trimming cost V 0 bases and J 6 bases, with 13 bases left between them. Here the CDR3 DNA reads TGTGCCAGCAGCCAAGATACAACAGGGCGGGATACGCAGTATTTT. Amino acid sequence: CASSQDTTGRDTQYF.

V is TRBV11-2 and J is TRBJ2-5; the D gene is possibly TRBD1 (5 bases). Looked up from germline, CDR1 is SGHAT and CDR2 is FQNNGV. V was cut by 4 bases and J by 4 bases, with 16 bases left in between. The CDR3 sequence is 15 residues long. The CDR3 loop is CASSSGIQIGETQYF. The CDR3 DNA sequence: TGTGCCAGCAGCTCAGGGATCCAGATAGGAGAGACCCAGTACTTC.

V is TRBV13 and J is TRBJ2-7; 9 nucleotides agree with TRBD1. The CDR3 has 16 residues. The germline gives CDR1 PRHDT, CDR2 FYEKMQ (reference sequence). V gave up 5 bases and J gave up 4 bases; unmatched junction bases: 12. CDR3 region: CASSPSPGQGPYEQYF. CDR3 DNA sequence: TGTGCCAGCAGCCCATCCCCGGGACAGGGTCCATACGAGCAGTACTTC.

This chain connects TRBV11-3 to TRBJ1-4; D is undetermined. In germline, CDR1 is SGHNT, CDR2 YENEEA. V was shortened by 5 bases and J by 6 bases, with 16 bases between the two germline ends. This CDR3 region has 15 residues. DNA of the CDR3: TGTGCCAGCAGCCCAACCGACAAACAGTATGAAAAACTGTTTTTT. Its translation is CASSPTDKQYEKLFF. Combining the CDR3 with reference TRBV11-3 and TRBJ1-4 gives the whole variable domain EAGVVQSPRYKIIEKKQPVAFWCNPISGHNTLYWYLQNLGQGPELLIRYENEEAVDDSQLPKDRFSAERLKGVDSTLKIQPAELGDSAVYLCASSPTDKQYEKLFFGSGTQLSVL.

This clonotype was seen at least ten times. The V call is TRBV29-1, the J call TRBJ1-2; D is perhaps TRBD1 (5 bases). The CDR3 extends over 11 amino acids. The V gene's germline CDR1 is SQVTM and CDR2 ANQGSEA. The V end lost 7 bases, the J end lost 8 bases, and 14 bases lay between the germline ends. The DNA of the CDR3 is TGCAGCGCTGGGGGGAGCGAGGGCTACACCTTC. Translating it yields CSAGGSEGYTF.

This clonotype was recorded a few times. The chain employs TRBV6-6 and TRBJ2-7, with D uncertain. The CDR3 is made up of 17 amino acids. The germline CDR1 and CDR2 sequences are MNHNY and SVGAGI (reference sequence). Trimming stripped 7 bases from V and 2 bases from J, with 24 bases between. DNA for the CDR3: TGTGCCAGCACCAACACTCGATATAGGACGGAGACCTACGAGCAGTACTTC. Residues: CASTNTRYRTETYEQYF.

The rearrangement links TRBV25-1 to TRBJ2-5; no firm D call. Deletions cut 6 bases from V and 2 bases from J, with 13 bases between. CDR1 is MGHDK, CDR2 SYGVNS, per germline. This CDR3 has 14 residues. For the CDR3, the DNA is TGTGCCAGCAGGAGTTTAGGGAAGCAAGAGACCCAGTACTTC. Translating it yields CASRSLGKQETQYF.

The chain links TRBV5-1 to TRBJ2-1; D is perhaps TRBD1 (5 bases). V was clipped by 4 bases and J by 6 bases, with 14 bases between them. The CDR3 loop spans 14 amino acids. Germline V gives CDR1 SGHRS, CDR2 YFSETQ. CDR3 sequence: CASSVSGSGNEQFF. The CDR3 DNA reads TGCGCCAGCAGCGTTTCAGGGTCAGGCAATGAGCAGTTCTTC.

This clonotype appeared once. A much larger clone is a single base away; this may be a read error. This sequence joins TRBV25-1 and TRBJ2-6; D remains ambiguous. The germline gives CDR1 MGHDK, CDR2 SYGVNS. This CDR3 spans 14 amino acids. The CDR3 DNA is TGTGCCAACAGTCCGGCAGGTGGGGCCAACGTCCTGACTTTC. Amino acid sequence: CANSPAGGANVLTF.